Each of the 25 T cell receptor beta chains below was sequenced from the same sample in a study of OX40 agonist ivuxolimab in advanced cancers. This table comes from immunoSEQ multiplex PCR, and its TCRdb copy is limited to in-frame clones, with some not included. The sample lists tens of thousands of clones, over 75% occurring once. The specimen comprised CD4+ or CD8+ T cells sorted from blood, sampled in a trial of the OX40 agonist ivuxolimab. The receptors come from an adult with an advanced solid tumor such as melanoma, head and neck, liver or kidney cancer.

CDR3 in amino acids: CASSAARPPTTYEQYF. The CDR3 nucleotides are TGTGCCAGCAGCGCCGCCCGACCCCCGACAACCTACGAGCAGTACTTC. The chain carries TRBV28 and TRBJ2-7, with D uncertain. Deletions cut 6 bases from V and 2 bases from J, with 20 bases between. The CDR3 loop spans 16 amino acids. Germline V gene lookup returns CDR1 MDHEN and CDR2 SYDVKM.

This chain joins TRBV4-2 and TRBJ2-3; D is unresolved. The CDR3 is 14 residues long. Looked up from germline, CDR1 is LGHNA and CDR2 is YNFKEQ. Trimming removed 2 bases at V and 6 bases at J, with 12 bases between. The DNA for the CDR3 is TGTGCCAGCAGCCAAACCGTCGGTGTGGATACGCAGTATTTT. Protein product: CASSQTVGVDTQYF.

This rearrangement joins TRBV7-9 to TRBJ2-7; possible D gene TRBD1, 6 bases. Germline V gene sequence: CDR1 SEHNR, CDR2 FQNEAQ (reference sequence). This CDR3 comprises 17 residues. The germline V and J ends were trimmed by 4 bases and 5 bases, with 24 bases remaining between them. The CDR3 DNA reads TGTGCCAGCAGCTGGGGGCCCGGGGAAGAAGGCCTCCACGAGCAGTACTTC. As protein: CASSWGPGEEGLHEQYF.

V usage is TRBV5-6 and J usage is TRBJ2-7; possibly TRBD2 for D (6 bases). The V end was cut by 0 bases, the J end by 6 bases, with 13 bases between. Looked up from germline, CDR1 is SGHDT and CDR2 is YYEEEE. The CDR3 consists of 14 residues. The CDR3 DNA reads TGTGCCAGCAGCTTGGAAGTCGGGGGAGGCGAGCAGTACGTC. This translates into CASSLEVGGGEQYV.

The genes are TRBV13 and TRBJ2-7, with a possible D match to TRBD2 (5 bases). The CDR3 sequence is 13 residues long. V was pared by 4 bases and J by 5 bases, with 12 bases between. From germline, CDR1 is PRHDT and CDR2 FYEKMQ (reference sequence). CDR3 protein: CASSYNGVHEQYF. In DNA, the CDR3 is TGTGCCAGCAGCTACAACGGGGTCCACGAGCAGTACTTC.

The chain recombines TRBV9 with TRBJ1-1; D is perhaps TRBD1 (6 bases). This CDR3 is 13 amino acids long. The germline V gene encodes CDR1 SGDLS and CDR2 YYNGEE. The V and J ends lost 3 bases and 4 bases respectively, with 10 bases between them. The CDR3 here is CASSAGDATEAFF. The CDR3 nucleotides read TGTGCCAGCAGCGCAGGGGATGCCACTGAAGCTTTCTTT.

V gene TRBV6-5 combines with J gene TRBJ1-1; TRBD1 agrees at 9 bases. CDR1 MNHEY and CDR2 SVGAGI come from the germline V gene. Germline trimming cut 0 bases from V and 5 bases from J; bases unmatched to any gene: 4. The CDR3 runs 15 residues. The CDR3 spells CASSYSRQGGTEAFF. DNA for the CDR3: TGTGCCAGCAGTTACTCCCGACAGGGGGGGACTGAAGCTTTCTTT.

The chain uses TRBV2 and TRBJ2-2; 10 bases align to TRBD1. From germline, CDR1 is SNHLY and CDR2 FYNNEI. CDR3 length equals 15 residues. The junction had 5 bases not matched to a gene; V was cut back by 7 bases and J by 3 bases. The CDR3 protein is CASIQDRGDTGELFF. The CDR3 bases are TGTGCCAGCATCCAGGACAGGGGGGACACCGGGGAGCTGTTTTTT.

The rearrangement uses TRBV13 and TRBJ2-7; D remains ambiguous. The CDR3 has 12 amino acids. Trimming took 5 bases from V and 5 from J, leaving 10 bases between them. Germline values: CDR1 PRHDT, CDR2 FYEKMQ (reference sequence). The CDR3: CASSKDGHEQYF. DNA for the CDR3: TGTGCCAGCAGCAAGGACGGGCACGAGCAGTACTTC.

This chain links TRBV30 with TRBJ1-2; tentatively, D is TRBD1 (5 bases). Trimming removed 6 bases at V and 6 bases at J, with 11 bases between. In germline, CDR1 is GTSNPN, CDR2 SVGIG (reference sequence). The CDR3 loop spans 11 amino acids. CDR3 loop: CACPRGDGYTF. The CDR3, as DNA: TGTGCCTGTCCTCGAGGGGATGGCTACACCTTC.

V and J are TRBV29-1 and TRBJ1-2; D may be TRBD1 (6 bases). Germline CDR1 and CDR2: SQVTM and ANQGSEA. The CDR3 is 17 amino acids. V lost 0 bases, J lost 1 base, and 18 bases lay in between. CDR3 loop: CSVEELFGTGSNYGYTF. CDR3 bases: TGCAGCGTTGAAGAACTGTTTGGAACAGGGAGTAACTATGGCTACACCTTC.

The rearrangement links TRBV4-3 to TRBJ1-5; no clear D. Germline V gives CDR1 LGHNA, CDR2 YSLEER. CDR3 length: 14 amino acids. V lost 0 bases and J 2 bases, leaving 5 bases between the germline ends. CDR3 bases: TGCGCCAGCAGCCAAGATGTGGGCAATCAGCCCCAGCATTTT. It translates to CASSQDVGNQPQHF.

The chain recombines TRBV25-1 with TRBJ1-1; maybe TRBD1 (6 bases). The length of the CDR3 is 15 residues. Trimming took 4 bases from V and 6 from J, leaving 18 bases between them. Germline values: CDR1 MGHDK, CDR2 SYGVNS. CDR3 in amino acids: CASSGPQGGGAEAFF. The CDR3 coding sequence is TGTGCCAGCAGTGGACCACAGGGTGGCGGTGCTGAAGCTTTCTTT. The whole variable domain, remainder taken from reference TRBV25-1 and TRBJ1-1, is EADIYQTPRYLVIGTGKKITLECSQTMGHDKMYWYQQDPGMELHLIHYSYGVNSTEKGDLSSESTVSRIRTEHFPLTLESARPSHTSQYLCASSGPQGGGAEAFFGQGTRLTVV.

J is TRBJ2-1 and V is TRBV11-3; 9 bases match TRBD2. V lost 1 base to trimming and J lost 3 bases; unmatched junction nucleotides: 7. CDR1 and CDR2 from the germline V gene are SGHNT and YENEEA. CDR3 length: 17 amino acids. In DNA, the CDR3 is TGTGCCAGCAGCTTAGGGGCTAGCGGGGCTTTCTACAATGAGCAGTTCTTC. Its protein is CASSLGASGAFYNEQFF.

The chain employs TRBV6-5 and TRBJ1-2; D is perhaps TRBD1 (5 bases). Per germline, CDR1 MNHEY and CDR2 SVGAGI. Deletions cut 6 bases from V and 8 bases from J, with 19 bases between. The CDR3 length is 14 residues. The CDR3 DNA sequence: TGTGCCAGCAGCCCCCAGGGCGGGGGTCAAGGCTACACCTTC. Translated: CASSPQGGGQGYTF.

The sample holds one count of this clone. The chain recombines TRBV5-6 with TRBJ2-7; D unresolved. Germline CDR1 and CDR2: SGHDT and YYEEEE. The CDR3 spans 14 residues. The ends were cut back, 3 bases at V and 4 bases at J, with 14 bases in the middle. The DNA of the CDR3 is TGTGCCAGCAGCTCTCGTTTTAAAGAGTACGAGCAGTACTTC. As protein: CASSSRFKEYEQYF.

V gene TRBV28 combines with J gene TRBJ1-1; 7 bases map to TRBD1. This CDR3 comprises 14 residues. CDR1 is MDHEN, CDR2 SYDVKM, per germline. Losses at the gene ends were 6 bases for V and 3 bases for J; bases not matched to a gene: 7. CDR3 sequence (DNA): TGTGCCAGCAGCGCCGGGACAGATGACACTGAAGCTTTCTTT. It is translated as CASSAGTDDTEAFF.

V and J are TRBV7-9 and TRBJ1-5, with no clear D. CDR1 is SEHNR, CDR2 FQNEAQ, per germline (reference sequence). The CDR3 has 16 residues. The ends were cut back, 1 base at V and 1 base at J, with 11 bases in the middle. The CDR3 spells CASSLGAISSNQPQHF. The CDR3 nucleotides are TGTGCCAGCAGCTTAGGTGCGATTTCCAGCAATCAGCCCCAGCATTTT. Variable domain in full (rest from reference TRBV7-9 and TRBJ1-5): DTGVSQNPRHKITKRGQNVTFRCDPISEHNRLYWYRQTLGQGPEFLTYFQNEAQLEKSRLLSDRFSAERPKGSFSTLEIQRTEQGDSAMYLCASSLGAISSNQPQHFGDGTRLSIL.

The chain couples TRBV27 to TRBJ2-2; TRBD2 is a possible D gene (7 bases). CDR3 length equals 20 residues. Germline values: CDR1 MNHEY, CDR2 SMNVEV (reference sequence). Trimming took 2 bases from V and 7 from J, leaving 29 bases between them. CDR3 sequence reads: CASSLIPRSLLTGGNGELFF. In DNA form, the CDR3 reads TGTGCCAGCAGTTTAATCCCCCGATCCCTATTGACGGGGGGCAACGGGGAGCTGTTTTTT.

The rearrangement joins TRBV19 to TRBJ2-1; no clear D. Trimming stripped 3 bases from V and 1 base from J, with 10 bases between. Germline V gene data show CDR1 as LNHDA and CDR2 as SQIVND (reference sequence). The CDR3 totals 15 residues. CDR3 in DNA: TGTGCCAGTAGTATTGTCCGGATTTCCTACAATGAGCAGTTCTTC. Amino acid sequence: CASSIVRISYNEQFF. Drawing the rest from reference TRBV19 and TRBJ2-1, the complete variable domain is DGGITQSPKYLFRKEGQNVTLSCEQNLNHDAMYWYRQDPGQGLRLIYYSQIVNDFQKGDIAEGYSVSREKKESFPLTVTSAQKNPTAFYLCASSIVRISYNEQFFGPGTRLTVL.

The chain is built from TRBV19 and TRBJ2-7; 7 bases line up with TRBD1. Germline V lookup: CDR1 LNHDA, CDR2 SQIVND (reference sequence). There are 15 residues in the CDR3. V was clipped by 1 base and J by 1 base; unmatched bases: 4. The CDR3 DNA reads TGTGCCAGTAGTATAGGACAGGGCGTATCCTACGAGCAGTACGTC. Protein sequence: CASSIGQGVSYEQYV.

The CDR3 region has the DNA TGTGCCAGCAGGGAGGGACAGGAGTCCTTAAACTATGGCTACACCTTC. It translates to CASREGQESLNYGYTF. V usage is TRBV5-4 and J usage is TRBJ1-2, with 8 bases that match TRBD1. Germline CDR1 SGHNT, CDR2 YYREEE (reference sequence). V lost 5 bases to trimming and J lost 2 bases; unmatched junction nucleotides: 11. The CDR3 has 16 residues.

The table lists this clone with a few counts. The sample has other DNA sequences that encode this CDR3 too. J is TRBJ1-6 and V is TRBV7-2; tentatively, D is TRBD1 (5 bases). This CDR3 region has 15 residues. Germline CDR1 is SGHTA and CDR2 is FQGNSA. V was pared by 0 bases and J by 6 bases, with 9 bases between. CDR3 DNA sequence: TGTGCCAGCAGCTTAGCGTGGGACCTTAATTCACCCCTCCACTTT. Its translation: CASSLAWDLNSPLHF.

This clone showed up just once. The same CDR3 arises from other DNA sequences in this sample as well. This chain joins TRBV5-8 and TRBJ1-2, with D uncertain. CDR1 is SGHTS and CDR2 is YDEGEE in the germline V gene. This CDR3 contains 14 residues. V shed 0 bases and J shed 5 bases, with 11 bases lying between them. CDR3 coding DNA: TGTGCCAGCAGCTTGGGACAAGGCCCGTATGGCTACACCTTC. Its translation: CASSLGQGPYGYTF.

The chain has TRBV27 and TRBJ2-3; D uncertain. The CDR3 loop spans 12 amino acids. CDR1 is MNHEY and CDR2 is SMNVEV in the germline V gene (reference sequence). V was trimmed by 4 bases and J by 6 bases, leaving 8 bases between them. Here the CDR3 DNA reads TGTGCCAGCAGTTCCCTGGGGGATACGCAGTATTTT. Its translation is CASSSLGDTQYF.